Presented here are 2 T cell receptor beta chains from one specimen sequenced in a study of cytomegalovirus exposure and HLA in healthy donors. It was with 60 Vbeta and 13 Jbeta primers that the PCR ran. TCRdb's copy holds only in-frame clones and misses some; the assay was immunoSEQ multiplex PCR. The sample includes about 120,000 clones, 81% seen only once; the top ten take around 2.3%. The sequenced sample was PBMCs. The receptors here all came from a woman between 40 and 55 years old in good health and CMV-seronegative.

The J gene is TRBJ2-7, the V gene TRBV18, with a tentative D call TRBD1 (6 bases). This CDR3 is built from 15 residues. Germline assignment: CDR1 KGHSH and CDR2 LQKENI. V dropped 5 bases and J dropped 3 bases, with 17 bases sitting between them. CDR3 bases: TGTGCCAGCTCAGAGAATTCGGGACAAGTCTACGAGCAGTACTTC. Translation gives CASSENSGQVYEQYF. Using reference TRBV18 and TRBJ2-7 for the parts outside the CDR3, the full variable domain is NAGVMQNPRHLVRRRGQEARLRCSPMKGHSHVYWYRQLPEEGLKFMVYLQKENIIDESGMPKERFSAEFPKEGPSILRIQQVVRGDSAAYFCASSENSGQVYEQYFGPGTRLTVT.

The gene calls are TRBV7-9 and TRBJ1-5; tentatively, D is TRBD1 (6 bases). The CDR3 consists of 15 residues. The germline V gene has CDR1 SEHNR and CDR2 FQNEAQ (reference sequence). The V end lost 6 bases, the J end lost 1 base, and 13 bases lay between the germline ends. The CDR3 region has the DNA TGTGCCAGCAGTTCACAGGGATCGAGCAATCAGCCCCAGCATTTT. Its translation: CASSSQGSSNQPQHF.